This T cell receptor beta chain was recorded in a study of response to subunit inactivated influenza vaccine. This clonotype has a handful of counts. Its antigen is undetermined. Findings and caveats of the study: The authors suggested that few new T cells are recruited per seasonal influenza vaccination.

TCRdb analysed the RT-PCR reads with MiXCR anew, one entry per CDR3 protein. The table records some 500,000 distinct CDR3 sequences, 10% to 15% of them present only once. Sequencing used PBMCs from blood, obtained more than 35 days after vaccination. This receptor was identified in a man over 45 who received an inactivated influenza vaccine.

In nucleotides, the CDR3 is TGCGCCAGCAGCATCGGGGAAGTCTACGAGCAGTACTTC. Protein sequence: CASSIGEVYEQYF. The chain uses TRBV5-1 and TRBJ2-7, with D tentatively TRBD2 (5 bases). The CDR3 is 13 residues long. Trimming took 4 bases from V and 3 from J, leaving 11 bases between them. Germline loops: CDR1 SGHRS, CDR2 YFSETQ.